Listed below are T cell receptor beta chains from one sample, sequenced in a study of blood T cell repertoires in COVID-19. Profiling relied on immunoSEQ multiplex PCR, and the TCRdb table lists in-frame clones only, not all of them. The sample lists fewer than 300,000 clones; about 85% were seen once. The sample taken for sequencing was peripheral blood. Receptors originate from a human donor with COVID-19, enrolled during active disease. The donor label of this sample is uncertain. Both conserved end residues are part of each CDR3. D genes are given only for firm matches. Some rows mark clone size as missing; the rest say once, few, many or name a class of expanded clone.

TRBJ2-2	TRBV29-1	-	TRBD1	TGCAGCGTTGGAACCGGGACAGGGCGACTCAGGAACACCGGGGAGCTGTTTTTT	CSVGTGTGRLRNTGELFF
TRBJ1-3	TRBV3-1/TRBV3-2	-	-	TGTGCCAGCAGGGGAACAGGGAACACCATATATTTT	CASRGTGNTIYF
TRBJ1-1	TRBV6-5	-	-	TGTGCCAGCACCTCAGATCCTCAGGGTCGATCTGAAGCTTTCTTT	CASTSDPQGRSEAFF
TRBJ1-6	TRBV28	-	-	TGTGCCAGCAGCCCTGCAGGGAGGCGTTGGTCACCCCTCCACTTT	CASSPAGRRWSPLHF
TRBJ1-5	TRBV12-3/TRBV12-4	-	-	TGTGCCAGCAATCAGGTCCTCAATCAGCCCCAGCATTTT	CASNQVLNQPQHF
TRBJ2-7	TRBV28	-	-	TGTGCCAGCAGTACACAGGGAGGGCCGGTCGAGCAGTACTTC	CASSTQGGPVEQYF
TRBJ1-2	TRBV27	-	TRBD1	TGTGCCAGCAGGCCTAGAACAGGGGTTCAGCACTATGGCTACACCTTC	CASRPRTGVQHYGYTF
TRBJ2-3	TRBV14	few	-	TGTGCCAGCAGCCAAGGCAGGTACAGCACAGATACGCAGTATTTT	CASSQGRYSTDTQYF
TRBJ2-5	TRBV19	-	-	TGTGCCAGTAGTATAGACAGGGTTTCGAAGACCCAGTACTTC	CASSIDRVSKTQYF
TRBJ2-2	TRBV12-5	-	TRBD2	TGTGCTAGTGCCTTCAGGACTAGCGGGAGTGCCGGGGAGCTGTTTTTT	CASAFRTSGSAGELFF
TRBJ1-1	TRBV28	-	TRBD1	TGTGCCAGCAGTGCCAACAGGGGTACAGGCACTGAAGCTTTCTTT	CASSANRGTGTEAFF
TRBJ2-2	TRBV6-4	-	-	TGTGCCAGCAGTCCGGGGGTCGCCGGGGAGCTGTTTTTT	CASSPGVAGELFF
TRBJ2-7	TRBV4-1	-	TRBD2	TGCGCCAGCAGCCAAGATCCCTTCGGGGGGGCTTCCTACGAGCAGTACTTC	CASSQDPFGGASYEQYF
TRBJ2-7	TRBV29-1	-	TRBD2	TGCAGCGTTGAGCTTAGCGGGAGCAGTTATAAGTACGAGCAGTACTTC	CSVELSGSSYKYEQYF
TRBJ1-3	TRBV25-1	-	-	TGTGCCAGCAGACTGACATCTGGAAACACCATATATTTT	CASRLTSGNTIYF
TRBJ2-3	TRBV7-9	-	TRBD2	TGTGCCAGCAGCTTAACTAGCGGAAAAACAGATACGCAGTATTTT	CASSLTSGKTDTQYF
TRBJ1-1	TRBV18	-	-	TGTGCCAGCTCACCACCGGGCAACACTGAAGCTTTCTTT	CASSPPGNTEAFF
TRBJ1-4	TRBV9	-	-	TGTGCCAGCAACAGTTGGGGGGGCAGTGAAAAACTGTTTTTT	CASNSWGGSEKLFF
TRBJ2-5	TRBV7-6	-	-	TGTGCCAGCAGCTTATCCGCGGTTGGGACCCAGTACTTC	CASSLSAVGTQYF
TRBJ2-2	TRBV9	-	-	TGTGCCAGCAGCGACCAGCGGGTGAACACCGGGGAGCTGTTTTTT	CASSDQRVNTGELFF
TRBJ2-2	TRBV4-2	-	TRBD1	TGTGCCAGCAGCCCTCGGAAGACAGGGGGTACCGGGGAGCTGTTTTTT	CASSPRKTGGTGELFF
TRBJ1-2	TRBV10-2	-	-	TGCGCCAGCAGTGAACAGCTCTATGGCTACACCTTC	CASSEQLYGYTF
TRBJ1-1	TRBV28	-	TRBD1	TGTGCCAGCAGTTTATGGGGACAGTTGAACACTGAAGCTTTCTTT	CASSLWGQLNTEAFF
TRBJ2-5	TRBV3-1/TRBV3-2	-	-	TGTGCCAGCAGCCACGATCAAAGGGGAGGACTAGAGACCCAGTACTTC	CASSHDQRGGLETQYF
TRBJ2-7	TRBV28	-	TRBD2	TGTGCCAGCAGCCCCGACGCGGGAGCCCCCTACGAGCAGTACTTC	CASSPDAGAPYEQYF
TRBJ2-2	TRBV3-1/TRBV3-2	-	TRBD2	TGTGCCAGCAGCCAAGAAAGGACTAGCGGTGATTCCGGGGAGCTGTTTTTT	CASSQERTSGDSGELFF
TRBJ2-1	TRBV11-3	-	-	TGTGCCAGCAGCTTTCAACAGGTGTCGTACAATGAGCAGTTCTTC	CASSFQQVSYNEQFF
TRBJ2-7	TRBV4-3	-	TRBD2	TGCGCCAGCAGCCAGGGACTAGCGGGATGGGACGAGCAGTACTTC	CASSQGLAGWDEQYF
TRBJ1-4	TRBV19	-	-	TGTGCCAGTACCCCGCCCGGGGATGAAAAACTGTTTTTT	CASTPPGDEKLFF
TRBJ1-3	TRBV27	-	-	TGTGCCAGCAGTACGTCCTGGAGCTCTGGAAACACCATATATTTT	CASSTSWSSGNTIYF
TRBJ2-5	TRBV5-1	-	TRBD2	TGCGCCAGCAGCCCAGGACTAGCGGGAGCGGGAGAAGAGACCCAGTACTTC	CASSPGLAGAGEETQYF
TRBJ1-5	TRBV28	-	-	TGTGCCAGCAGCATGGGGGGAGGAAGGAACAATCAGCCCCAGCATTTT	CASSMGGGRNNQPQHF
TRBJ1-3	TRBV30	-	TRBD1	TGTGCCTGGAGTCAATCCGGGACAGGGGGAAACACCATATATTTT	CAWSQSGTGGNTIYF
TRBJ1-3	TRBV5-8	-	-	TGTGCCAGCTATTCTCGGGGTGAATCTGGAAACACCATATATTTT	CASYSRGESGNTIYF
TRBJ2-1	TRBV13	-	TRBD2	TGTGCCAGCAGAGTAGCGGGAGGGCCTCCTGAGCAGTTCTTC	CASRVAGGPPEQFF
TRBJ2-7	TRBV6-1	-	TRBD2	TGTGCCAGCAGTGACTGGGTAGCGGGAGGCGTTTCCTACGAGCAGTACTTC	CASSDWVAGGVSYEQYF
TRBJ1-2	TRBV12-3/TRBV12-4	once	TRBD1	TGTGCCAGCAGTATCGACAGGGGAGGTGGCTACACCTTC	CASSIDRGGGYTF
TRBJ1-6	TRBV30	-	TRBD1	TGTGCCTGGAGTACAGACAGGGGCTCCTATAATTCACCCCTCCACTTT	CAWSTDRGSYNSPLHF